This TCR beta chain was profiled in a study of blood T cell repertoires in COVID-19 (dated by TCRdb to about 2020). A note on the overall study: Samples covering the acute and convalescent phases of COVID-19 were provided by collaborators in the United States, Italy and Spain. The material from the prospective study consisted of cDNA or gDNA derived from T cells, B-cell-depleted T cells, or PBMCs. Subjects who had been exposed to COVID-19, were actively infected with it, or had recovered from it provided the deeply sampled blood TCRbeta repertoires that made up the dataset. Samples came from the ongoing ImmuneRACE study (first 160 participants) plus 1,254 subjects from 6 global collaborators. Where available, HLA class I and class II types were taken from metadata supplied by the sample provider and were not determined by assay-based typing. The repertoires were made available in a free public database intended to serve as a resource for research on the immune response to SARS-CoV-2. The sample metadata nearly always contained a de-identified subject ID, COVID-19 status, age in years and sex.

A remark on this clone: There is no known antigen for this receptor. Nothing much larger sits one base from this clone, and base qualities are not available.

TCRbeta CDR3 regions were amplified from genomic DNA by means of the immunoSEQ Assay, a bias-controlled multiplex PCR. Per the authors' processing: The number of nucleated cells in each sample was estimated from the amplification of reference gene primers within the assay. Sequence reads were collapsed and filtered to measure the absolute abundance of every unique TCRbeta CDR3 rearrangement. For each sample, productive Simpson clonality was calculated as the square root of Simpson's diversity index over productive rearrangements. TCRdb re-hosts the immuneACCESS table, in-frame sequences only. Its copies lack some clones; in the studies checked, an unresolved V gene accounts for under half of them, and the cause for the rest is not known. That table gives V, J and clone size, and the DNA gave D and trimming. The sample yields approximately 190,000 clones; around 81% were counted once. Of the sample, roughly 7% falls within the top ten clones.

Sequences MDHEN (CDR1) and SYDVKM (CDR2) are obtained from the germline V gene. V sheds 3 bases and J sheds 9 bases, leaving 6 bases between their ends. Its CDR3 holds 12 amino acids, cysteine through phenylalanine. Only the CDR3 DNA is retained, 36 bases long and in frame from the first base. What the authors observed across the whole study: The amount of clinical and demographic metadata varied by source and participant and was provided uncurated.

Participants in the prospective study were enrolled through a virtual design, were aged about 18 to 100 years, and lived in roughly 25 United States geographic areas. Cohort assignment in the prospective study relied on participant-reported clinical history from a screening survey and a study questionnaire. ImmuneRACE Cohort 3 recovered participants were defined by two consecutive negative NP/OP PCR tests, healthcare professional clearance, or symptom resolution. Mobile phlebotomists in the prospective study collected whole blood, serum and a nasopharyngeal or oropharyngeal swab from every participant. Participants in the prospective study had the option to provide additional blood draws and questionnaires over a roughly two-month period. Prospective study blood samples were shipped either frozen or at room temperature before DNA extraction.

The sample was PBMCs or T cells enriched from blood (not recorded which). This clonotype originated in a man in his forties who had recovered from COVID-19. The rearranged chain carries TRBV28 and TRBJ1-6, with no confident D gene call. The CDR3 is CASSFKRSPLHF. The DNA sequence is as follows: TGTGCCAGCAGTTTTAAGCGTTCACCCCTCCACTTT.